This T cell receptor (beta chain) was sequenced for a study of blood T cell repertoires in COVID-19 (dated by TCRdb to about 2020). Study-level background: The collaborator samples originated in the United States, Italy and Spain and spanned the acute and convalescent phases of COVID-19. The material from the prospective study consisted of cDNA or gDNA derived from T cells, B-cell-depleted T cells, or PBMCs. The dataset comprised deeply sampled blood TCRbeta repertoires from subjects exposed to, actively infected with, or recovered from COVID-19. The repertoires were released in a freely available public database intended as a resource for research on the immune response to SARS-CoV-2. The samples were drawn from the first 160 participants of the ongoing ImmuneRACE study and from some 1,300 subjects provided by 6 global collaborators. Sample metadata almost always included a de-identified subject ID, COVID-19 status, age in years and sex. Where HLA class I and class II types were available, the types were taken from metadata supplied by the sample provider, not from assay-based typing.

At one collaborating source in Seattle, patients were enrolled during active infection and were followed longitudinally through the course of disease. Whole blood was collected in K2EDTA tubes by collaborating institutions according to the institutions' own protocols. For TCRbeta analysis, collaborator samples were shipped as frozen whole blood, as isolated PBMCs, or as DNA extracted from either sample type. This clone was seen only a few times. The antigen this receptor binds is unknown. No much larger clonotype is one base removed from it; base qualities were not supplied. CDR1 and CDR2 (SGHTA, FQGNSA) derive from the germline V gene. Counted from cysteine to phenylalanine, this CDR3 has 15 amino acids. Only CDR3 DNA is held: 45 bases, read in frame from base 1. The V end loses 1 base and the J end loses 6 bases, and a stretch of 15 bases separates them. TCRbeta CDR3 regions were amplified from genomic DNA using the immunoSEQ Assay, a bias-controlled multiplex PCR. Per the original workflow: The number of nucleated cells in each sample was estimated by amplification of reference gene primers within the assay. Sequence reads were collapsed and filtered to measure the absolute abundance of every unique TCRbeta CDR3 rearrangement. For each sample, productive Simpson clonality was calculated as the square root of Simpson's diversity index across productive rearrangements. The source is immuneACCESS, and TCRdb retained only in-frame sequences with V and J called. Part of the clones is not carried over; for the studies checked, unresolved V genes explain less than half of this, and the remainder is unexplained. V, J and clone size derive from that table, while D and trimming were established from the DNA sequence. The sample includes roughly 200,000 clones, with 81% observed a single time. 11% of the sample goes to the ten largest clones.

Study-wide findings and limitations: The quantity of clinical and demographic metadata differed by source and by participant and was supplied without curation.

The specimen sequenced was peripheral blood. This chain joins TRBV7-2 to TRBJ2-5; TRBD2 is possibly the D segment (6 matching bases). The TCR comes from a middle-aged woman with COVID-19, enrolled during active disease. The base sequence is TGTGCCAGCAGCTTAGACCCCACTAGCAGGAAGACCCAGTACTTC. This yields the protein CASSLDPTSRKTQYF. Beyond the CDR3, the reference TRBV7-2 and TRBJ2-5 genes provide the residues; the full variable domain reads: GAGVSQSPSNKVTEKGKDVELRCDPISGHTALYWYRQSLGQGLEFLIYFQGNSAPDKSGLPSDRFSAERTGGSVSTLTIQRTQQEDSAVYLCASSLDPTSRKTQYFGPGTRLLVL.